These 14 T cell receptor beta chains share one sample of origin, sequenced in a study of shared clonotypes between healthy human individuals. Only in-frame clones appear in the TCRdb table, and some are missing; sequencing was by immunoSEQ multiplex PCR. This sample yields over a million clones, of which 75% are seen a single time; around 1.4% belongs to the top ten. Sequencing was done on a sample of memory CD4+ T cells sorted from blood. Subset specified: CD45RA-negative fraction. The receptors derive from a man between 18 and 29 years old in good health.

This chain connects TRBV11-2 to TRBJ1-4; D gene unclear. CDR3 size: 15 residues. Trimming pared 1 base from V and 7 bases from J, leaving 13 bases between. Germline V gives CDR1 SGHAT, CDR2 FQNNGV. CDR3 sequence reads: CASSLVRETREKLFF. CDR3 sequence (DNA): TGTGCCAGCAGCTTAGTCCGGGAAACGCGTGAAAAACTGTTTTTT.

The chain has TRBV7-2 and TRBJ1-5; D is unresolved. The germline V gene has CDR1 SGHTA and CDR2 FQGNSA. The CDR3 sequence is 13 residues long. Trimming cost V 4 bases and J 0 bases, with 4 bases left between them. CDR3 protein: CASSWYSNQPQHF. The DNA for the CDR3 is TGTGCCAGCAGCTGGTATAGCAATCAGCCCCAGCATTTT.

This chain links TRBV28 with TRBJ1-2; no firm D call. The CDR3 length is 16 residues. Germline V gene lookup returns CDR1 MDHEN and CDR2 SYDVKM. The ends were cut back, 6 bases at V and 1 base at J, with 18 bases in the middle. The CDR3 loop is CASSAPGWADNYGYTF. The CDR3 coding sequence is TGTGCCAGCAGCGCACCCGGATGGGCAGATAACTATGGCTACACCTTC.

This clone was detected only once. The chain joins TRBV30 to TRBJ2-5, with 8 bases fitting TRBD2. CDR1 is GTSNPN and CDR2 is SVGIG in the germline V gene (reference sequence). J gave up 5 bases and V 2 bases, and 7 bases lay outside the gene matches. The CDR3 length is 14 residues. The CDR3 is CAWSLAGILETQYF. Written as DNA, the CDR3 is TGTGCCTGGAGTTTAGCGGGGATTTTGGAGACCCAGTACTTC.

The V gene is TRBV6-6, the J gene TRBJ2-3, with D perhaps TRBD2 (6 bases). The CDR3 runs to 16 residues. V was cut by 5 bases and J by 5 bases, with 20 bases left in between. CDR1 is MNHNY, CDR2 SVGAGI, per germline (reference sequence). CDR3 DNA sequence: TGTGCCAGCAGTCCGTCGTGGGGCGGGGCGGGAGATACGCAGTATTTT. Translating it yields CASSPSWGGAGDTQYF.

The CDR3 reads CASSPRAFSGGQETQYF. In DNA form, the CDR3 reads TGTGCCAGCAGCCCTAGGGCGTTTAGCGGGGGACAAGAGACCCAGTACTTC. This rearrangement joins TRBV9 to TRBJ2-5; 9 bases map to TRBD2. In germline, CDR1 is SGDLS, CDR2 YYNGEE. This CDR3 is 17 amino acids long. J was trimmed by 2 bases and V by 4 bases; bases with no gene match: 12.

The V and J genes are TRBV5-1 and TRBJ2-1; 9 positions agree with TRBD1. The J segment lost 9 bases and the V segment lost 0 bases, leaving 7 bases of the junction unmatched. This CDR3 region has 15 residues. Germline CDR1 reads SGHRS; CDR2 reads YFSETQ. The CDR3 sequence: CASSLDRGHLGEQFF. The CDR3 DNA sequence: TGCGCCAGCAGCTTGGACAGGGGGCATCTCGGTGAGCAGTTCTTC.

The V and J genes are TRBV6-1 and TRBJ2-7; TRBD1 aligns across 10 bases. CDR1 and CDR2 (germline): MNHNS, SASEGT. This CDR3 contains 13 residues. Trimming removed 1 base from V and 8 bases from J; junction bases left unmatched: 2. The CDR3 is CASSEGTGGKQYF. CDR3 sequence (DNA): TGTGCCAGCAGTGAAGGGACAGGGGGGAAGCAGTACTTC.

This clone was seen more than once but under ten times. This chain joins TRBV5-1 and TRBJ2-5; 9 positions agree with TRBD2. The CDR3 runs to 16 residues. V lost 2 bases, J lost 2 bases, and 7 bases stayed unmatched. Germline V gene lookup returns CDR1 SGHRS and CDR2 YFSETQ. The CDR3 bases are TGCGCCAGCAGCTTCTCGGTAGCGGGGGCACAAGAGACCCAGTACTTC. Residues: CASSFSVAGAQETQYF.

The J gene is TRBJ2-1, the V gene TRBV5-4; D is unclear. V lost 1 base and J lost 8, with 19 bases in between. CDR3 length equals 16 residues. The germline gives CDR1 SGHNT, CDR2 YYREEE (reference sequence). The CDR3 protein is CASSLFPQATKHEQFF. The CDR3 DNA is TGTGCCAGCAGCTTGTTCCCCCAAGCCACGAAGCATGAGCAGTTCTTC.

CDR3 nucleotide sequence: TGTGCCAGCAGTGGGACAGGGATGGCAGATACGCAGTATTTT. It specifies CASSGTGMADTQYF. This chain connects TRBV9 to TRBJ2-3, with 9 bases identical to TRBD1. V shed 5 bases and J 4 bases; nucleotides not matched to a gene: 5. There are 14 residues in the CDR3. Germline CDR1 SGDLS, CDR2 YYNGEE.

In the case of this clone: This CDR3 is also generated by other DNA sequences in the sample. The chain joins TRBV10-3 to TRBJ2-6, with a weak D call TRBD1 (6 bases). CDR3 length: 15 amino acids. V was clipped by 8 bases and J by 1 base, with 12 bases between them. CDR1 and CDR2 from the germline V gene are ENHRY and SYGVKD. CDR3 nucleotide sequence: TGTGCCATCGGCACAGGGTCGTCTGGGGCCAACGTCCTGACTTTC. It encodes CAIGTGSSGANVLTF.

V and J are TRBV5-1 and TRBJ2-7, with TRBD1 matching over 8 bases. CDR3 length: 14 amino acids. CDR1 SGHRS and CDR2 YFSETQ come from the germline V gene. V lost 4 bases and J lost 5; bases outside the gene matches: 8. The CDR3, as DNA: TGCGCCAGCAGCCAGGGGGCGCAGATCCACGAGCAGTACTTC. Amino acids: CASSQGAQIHEQYF.

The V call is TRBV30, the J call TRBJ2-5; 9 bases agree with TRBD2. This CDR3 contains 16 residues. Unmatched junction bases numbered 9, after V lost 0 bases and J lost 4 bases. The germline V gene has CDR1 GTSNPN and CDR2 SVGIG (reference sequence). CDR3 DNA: TGTGCCTGGAGTGTAGGAAGCGGGAGGAGGACAGAGACCCAGTACTTC. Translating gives CAWSVGSGRRTETQYF.